This record looks at one T cell receptor (beta chain) sequence and its context. This sample is part of a study of control samples from healthy donors and cancer patients. Method: immunoSEQ multiplex PCR; TCRdb's copy keeps in-frame clones and lacks some. The sample has fewer than 200,000 clones; about 92% are singletons. The CDR3 has 14 amino acids. Germline CDR1 reads SGHNT; CDR2 reads YENEEA. The V and J ends lost 3 bases and 6 bases respectively, with 11 bases between them. This rearrangement joins TRBV11-3 to TRBJ2-2, with TRBD2 as a possible D gene (6 bases). The specimen sequenced was blood. This clonotype was obtained from a man between 25 and 39 years old in good health. The CDR3 coding sequence is TGTGCCAGCAGCTTTGCCACGGGAGCCGGGGAGCTGTTTTTT. Translation: CASSFATGAGELFF.